This is a list of T cell receptor beta chains from one sample in a study of vaccination and CD4 T cells after COVID-19. These TCRs are of unknown antigen specificity. From the PCR reads, TCRdb called clonotypes with MiXCR, one entry per CDR3 protein. The table has 7,000 to 9,500 distinct CDR3 sequences, 36% seen once; the top ten hold under 35%. Sequenced: CD4+ T cells from blood, cultured in vitro. Receptors originate from a human donor in good health. The CDR3 runs from the conserved cysteine through the conserved F or W. D genes are given only for firm matches. Where a row states a size, it is once, few, many or the class of an expanded clone; other rows omit it.

length	V	J	size	D	DNA	CDR3
14	TRBV12-3/TRBV12-4	TRBJ2-7	.	.	TGTGCCAGCAGTTTGCGGGACGGACCCTACGAGCAGTACTTC	CASSLRDGPYEQYF
15	TRBV7-2	TRBJ2-1	.	.	TGTGCCAGCAGCTTAGAGACTCTAATTTACAATGAGCAGTTCTTC	CASSLETLIYNEQFF
13	TRBV6-1	TRBJ1-6	few	.	TGTGCCAGCGGAGAGCCCCTAAATTCACCCCTCCACTTT	CASGEPLNSPLHF
13	TRBV30	TRBJ1-2	once	.	TGTGCCTGGAGTTTACAGGGTCACTATGGCTACACCTTC	CAWSLQGHYGYTF
18	TRBV6-4	TRBJ2-3	.	TRBD2	TGTGCCAGCAGTGACTTTGAGACTAGCGGGGGGGCCACAGATACGCAGTATTTT	CASSDFETSGGATDTQYF
12	TRBV27	TRBJ1-2	.	.	TGTGCCACCAGGACAGCTGCCTATGGCTACACCTTC	CATRTAAYGYTF
14	TRBV19	TRBJ1-5	few	.	TGTGCCAGTAGTATAAAAACAGGGCCCGGGCCCCAGCATTTT	CASSIKTGPGPQHF
13	TRBV6-4	TRBJ1-2	few	.	TGTGCCAGCAGTGACACCACAGACTATGGCTACACCTTC	CASSDTTDYGYTF
14	TRBV21-1	TRBJ1-1	.	.	TGTGCCAGCAGCAACCCCCCTATGAACACTGAAGCTTTCTTT	CASSNPPMNTEAFF
15	TRBV6-1	TRBJ1-6	.	TRBD1	TGTGCCAGCACCCTTAACGACCGAGACAGGGCACCCCTCCACTTT	CASTLNDRDRAPLHF
14	TRBV30	TRBJ1-5	.	.	TGTGCCTGGAGTGTAGGACAGCAAAATCAGCCCCAGCATTTT	CAWSVGQQNQPQHF
16	TRBV20-1	TRBJ1-6	few	.	TGCAGTGCTAGAGACGTTGTAAGCTCCTATAATTCACCCCTCCACTTT	CSARDVVSSYNSPLHF
14	TRBV6-1	TRBJ1-1	.	TRBD1	TGTGCCAGCAGACCCGGACAGGTGATCACTGAAGCTTTCTTT	CASRPGQVITEAFF
15	TRBV7-8	TRBJ1-1	.	.	TGTGCCAGCACCATCCCCCAGGGAGGAGGGACTGAAGCTTTCTTT	CASTIPQGGGTEAFF
15	TRBV7-9	TRBJ2-3	few	TRBD1	TGTGCCAGCATCCCCGGGACAGGTACCACAGATACGCAGTATTTT	CASIPGTGTTDTQYF
15	TRBV6-1	TRBJ2-5	.	TRBD2	TGTGCCAGCACCCGACTAGCGGGGGCCGGGGAGACCCAGTACTTC	CASTRLAGAGETQYF
14	TRBV30	TRBJ1-1	.	.	TGTGCCTGGAACCTCATGGGAGGCCTCACTGAAGCTTTCTTT	CAWNLMGGLTEAFF
15	TRBV5-6	TRBJ2-6	.	.	TGTGCCAGCAGCTTACAGGGTCCCGGGGCCAACGTCCTGACTTTC	CASSLQGPGANVLTF
14	TRBV19	TRBJ2-3	.	TRBD1	TGTGCCAGTGGCCGGGACAGGGAATGGGATACGCAGTATTTT	CASGRDREWDTQYF
16	TRBV6-1	TRBJ1-5	few	.	TGTGCCAGCACTCAAGACCCCATGGGAAACAATCAGCCCCAGCATTTT	CASTQDPMGNNQPQHF
13	TRBV7-9	TRBJ1-1	few	.	TGTGCCAGCAGCTCGGACACCTTCACTGAAGCTTTCTTT	CASSSDTFTEAFF
13	TRBV5-4	TRBJ1-2	.	TRBD1	TGTGCCAGCGGGACAGGGGGCACCTATGGCTACACCTTC	CASGTGGTYGYTF
13	TRBV20-1	TRBJ1-2	.	.	TGCAGTGCTAGCGCGCGGGCAGGTGATGGCTACACCTTC	CSASARAGDGYTF
12	TRBV7-9	TRBJ2-1	few	.	TGTGCCAGCAGCTGGGACTACAATGAGCAGTTCTTC	CASSWDYNEQFF
15	TRBV6-1	TRBJ2-2	.	.	TGTGCCAGCAGACCTGGTAGAGGCTTTACCGGGGAGCTGTTTTTT	CASRPGRGFTGELFF
13	TRBV6-1	TRBJ1-1	few	.	TGTGCCAGCCTTTCAGGGCCGGGGATGGAAGCTTTCTTT	CASLSGPGMEAFF
19	TRBV10-3	TRBJ2-5	.	TRBD2	TGTGCCAGCAGGACTAGCGGGGGGGCCCCTGACCGGGGAAAAGAGACCCAGTACTTC	CASRTSGGAPDRGKETQYF
13	TRBV6-5	TRBJ1-1	few	.	TGTGCCAGCAGCTACGGAAGGGCCACTGAAGCTTTCTTT	CASSYGRATEAFF
11	TRBV20-1	TRBJ2-1	.	.	TGCAGTGCACCGAGCGGCGGCGAGCAGTTCTTC	CSAPSGGEQFF
13	TRBV6-5	TRBJ2-7	.	.	TGTGCCAGCAGTTACGTGGTAACCTACGAGCAGTACTTC	CASSYVVTYEQYF
10	TRBV20-1	TRBJ1-2	hyperexpanded	.	TGCAGCGGGGCCCGGGAGGGCTACACCTTC	CSGAREGYTF
15	TRBV6-5	TRBJ2-5	few	.	TGTGCCAGCAGTTCCCCCTCAAGGGGGTGGGAGACCCAGTACTTC	CASSSPSRGWETQYF
15	TRBV7-9	TRBJ1-1	few	.	TGTGCCAGCAGCTTAGGAACAGCCAAGGACACTGAAGCTTTCTTT	CASSLGTAKDTEAFF
15	TRBV6-1	TRBJ1-1	few	.	TGTGCCAGCAGTGGATCCCCAAACATGAACACTGAAGCTTTCTTT	CASSGSPNMNTEAFF
10	TRBV2	TRBJ1-2	.	.	TGTGCCAGCAAGGGCGGCGGCTACACCTTC	CASKGGGYTF
15	TRBV6-5	TRBJ1-3	.	.	TGTGCCAGCAGTTCATCCTTACACTCTGGAAACACCATATATTTT	CASSSSLHSGNTIYF
13	TRBV10-1	TRBJ1-5	.	.	TGCGCCAGCAGTGAGGCCCCCAATCAGCCCCAGCATTTT	CASSEAPNQPQHF
15	TRBV7-3	TRBJ2-1	few	TRBD1	TGTGCCAGCAGCTTAGTGGGACAGGGGTACAATGAGCAGTTCTTC	CASSLVGQGYNEQFF
17	TRBV19	TRBJ2-7	few	TRBD1	TGTGCCAGTAGCTCCTGGGACAGGGGGATACTATCCTACGAGCAGTACTTC	CASSSWDRGILSYEQYF
15	TRBV7-2	TRBJ1-5	large	.	TGTGCCAGCCCCGGAAGGGGGGAGTATGATCAGCCCCAGCATTTT	CASPGRGEYDQPQHF
18	TRBV25-1	TRBJ1-6	few	TRBD1	TGTGCCAGCAGTGACCTCAACTCGGGACAGCGGACTAATTCACCCCTCCACTTT	CASSDLNSGQRTNSPLHF
11	TRBV7-9	TRBJ1-1	few	.	TGTGCCAGCAGCTCCCAGATTGAAGCTTTCTTT	CASSSQIEAFF
15	TRBV6-1	TRBJ1-2	few	TRBD1	TGTGCCAGCAGATCCGGGACAGGGGGCGCGGACGGCTACACCTTC	CASRSGTGGADGYTF
16	TRBV20-1	TRBJ1-6	.	.	TGCAGTGCTAGAGATCCAACAGGCCCCAGAGCGTCACCCCTCCACTTT	CSARDPTGPRASPLHF
12	TRBV10-3	TRBJ1-2	few	.	TGTGCCATCAGTAGAGGGGTCAGGGGCTACACCTTC	CAISRGVRGYTF
12	TRBV20-1	TRBJ1-1	.	.	TGCGGTGGGGGGCCACCGGACACTGAAGCTTTCTTT	CGGGPPDTEAFF
15	TRBV7-2	TRBJ1-3	few	.	TGTGCCAGCAGCCCATTATCAGGGGCTGGAAACACCATATATTTT	CASSPLSGAGNTIYF
14	TRBV6-5	TRBJ1-1	.	.	TGTGCCAGCAGTTACGTGGCGGGGAGGACTGAAGCTTTCTTT	CASSYVAGRTEAFF
16	TRBV21-1	TRBJ2-4	few	.	TGTGCCAGCAGCAAAGTTCGGACAGCGAGGGGGGACATTCAGTACTTC	CASSKVRTARGDIQYF
13	TRBV30	TRBJ1-5	.	.	TGTGCCTGGAGTGTAGAGGGGAATCAGCCCCAGCATTTT	CAWSVEGNQPQHF
14	TRBV20-1	TRBJ1-6	.	.	TGCAGTGCTCCCGAATCAAGAGATAATTCACCCCTCCACTTT	CSAPESRDNSPLHF
15	TRBV7-9	TRBJ1-3	.	.	TGTGCCAGCAGCTTCGGAGGGGTGAGGGGAAACACCATATATTTT	CASSFGGVRGNTIYF
14	TRBV7-2	TRBJ2-5	.	TRBD2	TGTGCCAGCAGCTTATGGGGGGGTCAAGAGACCCAGTACTTC	CASSLWGGQETQYF
15	TRBV6-5	TRBJ2-7	.	.	TGTGCCAGCAGTTTTACCGGGACTGGCTCCTACGAGCAGTACTTC	CASSFTGTGSYEQYF
18	TRBV4-2	TRBJ2-5	few	TRBD2	TGTGCCAGCAGCCAACAGGGGGCGCTAGCGGGGGGGCAAGAGACCCAGTACTTC	CASSQQGALAGGQETQYF
14	TRBV7-9	TRBJ2-7	.	.	TGTGCCAGCAGCTTCGATCTAGGCTCCTACGAGCAGTACTTC	CASSFDLGSYEQYF
13	TRBV21-1	TRBJ2-1	few	.	TGTGCCAGCCCAAGCGGAGTTTACAATGAGCAGTTCTTC	CASPSGVYNEQFF
16	TRBV5-4	TRBJ1-1	.	TRBD1	TGTGCCAGCAGCCTGGGACAGGGGGTGCTGGATACTGAAGCTTTCTTT	CASSLGQGVLDTEAFF
13	TRBV20-1	TRBJ1-5	few	TRBD1	TGCAGTGCTAGAGAACAGGGGGATCAGCCCCAGCATTTT	CSAREQGDQPQHF
18	TRBV20-1	TRBJ2-1	once	.	TGCAGTGCCAACGGGGACCCCCCTGCGGGGAGCTCCTACAATGAGCAGTTCTTC	CSANGDPPAGSSYNEQFF